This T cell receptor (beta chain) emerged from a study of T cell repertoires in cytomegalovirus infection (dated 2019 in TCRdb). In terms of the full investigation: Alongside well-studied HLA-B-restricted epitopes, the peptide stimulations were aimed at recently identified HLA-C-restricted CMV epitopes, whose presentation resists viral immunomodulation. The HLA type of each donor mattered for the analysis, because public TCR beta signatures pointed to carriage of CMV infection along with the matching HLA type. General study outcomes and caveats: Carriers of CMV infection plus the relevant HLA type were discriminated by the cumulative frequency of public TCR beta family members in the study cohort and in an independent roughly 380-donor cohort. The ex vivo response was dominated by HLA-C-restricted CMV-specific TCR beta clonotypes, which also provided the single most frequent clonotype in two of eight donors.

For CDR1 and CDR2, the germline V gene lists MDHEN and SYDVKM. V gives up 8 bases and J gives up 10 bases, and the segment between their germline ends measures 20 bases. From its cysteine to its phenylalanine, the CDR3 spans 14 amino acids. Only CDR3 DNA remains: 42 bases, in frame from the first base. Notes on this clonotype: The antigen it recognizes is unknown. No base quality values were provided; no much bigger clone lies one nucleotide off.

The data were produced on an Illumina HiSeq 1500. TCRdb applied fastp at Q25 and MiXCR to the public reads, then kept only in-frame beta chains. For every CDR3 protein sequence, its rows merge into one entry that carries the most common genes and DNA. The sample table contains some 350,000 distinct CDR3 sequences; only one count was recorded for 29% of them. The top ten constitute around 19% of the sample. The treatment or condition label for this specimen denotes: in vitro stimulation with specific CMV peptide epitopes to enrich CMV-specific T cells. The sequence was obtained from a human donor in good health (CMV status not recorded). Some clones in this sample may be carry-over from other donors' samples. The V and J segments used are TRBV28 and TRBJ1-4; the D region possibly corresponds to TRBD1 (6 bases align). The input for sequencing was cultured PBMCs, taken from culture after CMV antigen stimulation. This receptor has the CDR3 CASLLGGTGGKLFF. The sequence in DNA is TGTGCCAGCCTGCTCGGGGGCACCGGGGGAAAACTGTTTTTT.